These T cell receptor beta chains were read from a single sample in a study of blood T cell repertoires in COVID-19. The repertoire was sequenced with immunoSEQ multiplex PCR; TCRdb's copy has only in-frame clones and lacks some. The repertoire consists of 190,000 or so clones, with roughly 84% occurring once and the leading ten covering around 10%. The sample comprised peripheral blood. Receptor source: a woman aged 80 or over with acute or convalescent COVID-19. CDR3s include the opening cysteine and the closing phenylalanine or tryptophan. The order of the fields is clone size, J gene, V gene, D gene, CDR3 DNA, CDR3 protein. The D gene is left open where the match is weak. For some rows the clone size is stated as once, few or many, or as a class when expanded; others skip it.

. | TRBJ2-6 | TRBV10-1 | . | TGCGCCAGCAGTGAGGGCGGGGCCGGGGCCAACGTCCTGACTTTC | CASSEGGAGANVLTF
. | TRBJ2-3 | TRBV6-4 | TRBD2 | TGTGCCAGCAGCCAGAGCGGGAGCCCCACAGATACGCAGTATTTT | CASSQSGSPTDTQYF
. | TRBJ2-7 | TRBV7-2 | . | TGTGCCAGCAGCTTGGCCCTCTCTAGCGACGAGCAGTACTTC | CASSLALSSDEQYF
once | TRBJ1-1 | TRBV3-1/TRBV3-2 | . | TGTGCCAGCAGCCGAGCCGAAGTGGACAAAACGGACACTGAAGCTTTCTTT | CASSRAEVDKTDTEAFF
. | TRBJ1-2 | TRBV19 | . | TGTGCCAGTAGTAGTGAGGGCAGAGCTAACTATGGCTACACCTTC | CASSSEGRANYGYTF
. | TRBJ2-1 | TRBV27 | . | TGTGCCAGCAAAAAGAGTTTGGGGCAGGCTAATGAGCAGTTCTTC | CASKKSLGQANEQFF
. | TRBJ2-1 | TRBV27 | . | TGTGCCAGCAGTTTATCCCGGGTTAGCAATGAGCAGTTCTTC | CASSLSRVSNEQFF
. | TRBJ1-2 | TRBV18 | . | TGTGCCAGCTCACCAGATGTGACTGCTTTCTATGGCTACACCTTC | CASSPDVTAFYGYTF
few | TRBJ1-2 | TRBV5-4 | . | TGTGCCAGCAGCTTGGACAGGGCCAACTATGGCTACACCTTC | CASSLDRANYGYTF
. | TRBJ1-6 | TRBV7-2 | . | TGTGCCAGCAGCTTAGCAGCGGGCCCCCTCCACTTT | CASSLAAGPLHF
. | TRBJ2-1 | TRBV6-2/TRBV6-3 | . | TGTGCCAGCAGTTACCCAGGCGCGACGCGGGCTGGGGATGAGCAGTTCTTC | CASSYPGATRAGDEQFF
. | TRBJ1-2 | TRBV5-1 | TRBD1 | TGCGCCAGCAGCTTGGAGGGTGACAGGGGATTTGGCTACACCTTC | CASSLEGDRGFGYTF
once | TRBJ1-4 | TRBV6-1 | . | TGTGCCAGCAGTGAGGGGGGGACCTGGGAAAAACTGTTTTTT | CASSEGGTWEKLFF
. | TRBJ1-2 | TRBV5-6 | TRBD1 | TGTGCCAGCAGCACCCGGGACAGGGGGCGCGTTGGCTACACCTTC | CASSTRDRGRVGYTF
. | TRBJ1-2 | TRBV29-1 | . | TGCACCATAGGGGGGCAGGGCGGGAGCGATTATGGCTACACCTTC | CTIGGQGGSDYGYTF
. | TRBJ2-7 | TRBV9 | TRBD1 | TGTGCCAGCAGCCTCTCTACAGGGGCGAGCTCCTACGAGCAGTACTTC | CASSLSTGASSYEQYF
. | TRBJ1-2 | TRBV5-1 | TRBD1 | TGCGCCAGCAGCTCACAACGGGACAGAAATGGCTACACCTTC | CASSSQRDRNGYTF
. | TRBJ1-3 | TRBV6-6 | . | TGTGCCAGCACCCAGGGTGGAAACACCATATATTTT | CASTQGGNTIYF
. | TRBJ2-7 | TRBV10-3 | . | TGTGCCATCACGCTAGAATCGGGCTACGAGCAGTACTTC | CAITLESGYEQYF
once | TRBJ2-3 | TRBV29-1 | . | TGCAGCGTTGCGACTCACGAGGGCACAGATACGCAGTATTTT | CSVATHEGTDTQYF
. | TRBJ1-1 | TRBV5-1 | TRBD1 | TGCGCCAGCAGCTTGGCCTCGACAGGGGTGGGCACTGAAGCTTTCTTT | CASSLASTGVGTEAFF
. | TRBJ1-1 | TRBV7-2 | . | TGTGCCAGCAGCTTAGTTCAGATGAACACTGAAGCTTTCTTT | CASSLVQMNTEAFF
. | TRBJ2-5 | TRBV18 | TRBD1 | TGTGCCAGCTCACCGTCAACAGGGGAGAAGACCCAGTACTTC | CASSPSTGEKTQYF
. | TRBJ2-3 | TRBV14 | TRBD2 | TGTGCCAGCAGCTCACTAGCGGGAGAGGATACGCAGTATTTT | CASSSLAGEDTQYF
. | TRBJ2-1 | TRBV5-5 | . | TGTGCCAGCAGCCGTCTCAGGAGCGGGTCAGGTAATGAGCAGTTCTTC | CASSRLRSGSGNEQFF
few | TRBJ1-5 | TRBV2 | . | TGTGCCAGCAGTTCGTCAGGGGGCAATCAGCCCCAGCATTTT | CASSSSGGNQPQHF
. | TRBJ1-5 | TRBV13 | . | TGTGCCAGCAGCTTGGCAGGGTATCAGCCCCAGCATTTT | CASSLAGYQPQHF
. | TRBJ1-6 | TRBV30 | . | TGTGCCTGGAGGTTGGGACTGTCCAATTCACCCCTCCACTTT | CAWRLGLSNSPLHF
. | TRBJ2-1 | TRBV5-4 | TRBD2 | TGTGCCAGCAGCTTGGCATCACGGCCAGCGGGAGGGAATGAGCAGTTCTTC | CASSLASRPAGGNEQFF
. | TRBJ2-3 | TRBV7-2 | TRBD2 | TGTGCCAGCAGCCTACTACGGGGGGGTGGCACAGATACGCAGTATTTT | CASSLLRGGGTDTQYF
. | TRBJ2-7 | TRBV5-6 | . | TGTGCCAGCAGCTTGGCCGGAGACTCTCGATACGAGCAGTACTTC | CASSLAGDSRYEQYF
. | TRBJ1-1 | TRBV3-1/TRBV3-2 | . | TGTGCCAGCAGCCAAGTCCGCGACTTCGGGGCTTTCTTT | CASSQVRDFGAFF
. | TRBJ2-2 | TRBV5-5 | . | TGTGCCAGCAGCCCGCGGGGTGCCGACGGTCGGGAGCTGTTTTTT | CASSPRGADGRELFF
once | TRBJ1-1 | TRBV12-5 | TRBD1 | TGTGCTAGTGGTTTGGGACAGGGGATCACTGAAGCTTTCTTT | CASGLGQGITEAFF
. | TRBJ2-3 | TRBV18 | TRBD1 | TGTGCCAGCTCACCTCCCGACAGGGATGGGAATACGCAGTATTTT | CASSPPDRDGNTQYF
. | TRBJ1-3 | TRBV20-1 | . | TGCAGTGCTAATGACGGGGGGAGAAACACCATATATTTT | CSANDGGRNTIYF
. | TRBJ2-1 | TRBV29-1 | TRBD2 | TGCAGCGGGGGGACTAGCGGCCACGCAGAGCAGTTCTTC | CSGGTSGHAEQFF
. | TRBJ1-4 | TRBV3-1/TRBV3-2 | TRBD1 | TGTGCCAGCAGCCGTACCCGACAGGGCTCGCGTGAAAAACTGTTTTTT | CASSRTRQGSREKLFF
. | TRBJ1-3 | TRBV30 | . | TGTGCCTGGAGTGTAGGGTGGGGCAGGGCGTCTCACTCTGGAAACACCATATATTTT | CAWSVGWGRASHSGNTIYF
. | TRBJ2-7 | TRBV6-1 | TRBD1 | TGTGCCAGCAGTGAAGCTCGGGACAGTCACCGCTCCTACGAGCAGTACTTC | CASSEARDSHRSYEQYF
. | TRBJ1-1 | TRBV7-9 | TRBD1 | TGTGCCAGCAGCTTCGACAGGGTCATGAACACTGAAGCTTTCTTT | CASSFDRVMNTEAFF
. | TRBJ2-3 | TRBV5-1 | TRBD2 | TGCGCCAGCAGCTTGGCAACTAGCGGGTTGGCAGATACGCAGTATTTT | CASSLATSGLADTQYF
. | TRBJ2-5 | TRBV5-5 | . | TGTGCCAGCAGCTTGGGTACAGCGCAAAGCGGGACCCAGTACTTC | CASSLGTAQSGTQYF
. | TRBJ1-2 | TRBV27 | . | TGTGCCAGCAGTTTATCGGGGGGTGCCAACTATGGCTACACCTTC | CASSLSGGANYGYTF
. | TRBJ1-5 | TRBV11-2 | . | TGTGCCAGCAGCTTATGGGGGGGCAATCAGCCCCAGCATTTT | CASSLWGGNQPQHF
once | TRBJ2-3 | TRBV6-2/TRBV6-3 | TRBD2 | TGTGCCAGCAGTTACGGGCTAGCGGGGGGAGAAGATACGCAGTATTTT | CASSYGLAGGEDTQYF
. | TRBJ1-4 | TRBV19 | . | TGTGCCAGTAGTTCAGGTCGGCCTAATGAAAAACTGTTTTTT | CASSSGRPNEKLFF
. | TRBJ2-3 | TRBV7-9 | . | TGTGCCAGCAGCTTTCTTAACACAGATACGCAGTATTTT | CASSFLNTDTQYF
once | TRBJ1-2 | TRBV7-9 | . | TGTGCCAGCAGCTCAGGACGACAGGCCTCCGACTATGGCTACACCTTC | CASSSGRQASDYGYTF
. | TRBJ2-3 | TRBV7-9 | TRBD2 | TGTGCCAGCGGGACTAGCGGGCTCTCCGCGGGTACGCAGTATTTT | CASGTSGLSAGTQYF
. | TRBJ2-5 | TRBV6-2/TRBV6-3 | . | TGTGCCAGCAGCAATACACCTAGGGGAGAGACCCAGTACTTC | CASSNTPRGETQYF